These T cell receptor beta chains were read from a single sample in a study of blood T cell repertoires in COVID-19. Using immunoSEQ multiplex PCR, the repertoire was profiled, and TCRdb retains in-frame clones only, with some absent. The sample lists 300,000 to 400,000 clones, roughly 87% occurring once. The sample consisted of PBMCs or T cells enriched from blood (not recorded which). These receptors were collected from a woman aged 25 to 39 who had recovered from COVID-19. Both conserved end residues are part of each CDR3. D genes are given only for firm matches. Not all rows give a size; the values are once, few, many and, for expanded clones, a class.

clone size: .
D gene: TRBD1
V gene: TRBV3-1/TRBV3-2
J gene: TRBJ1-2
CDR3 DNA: TGTGCCAGCAGCCAAGATTGGAGGGGTATGGACAGGGACTATGGCTACACCTTC
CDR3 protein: CASSQDWRGMDRDYGYTF

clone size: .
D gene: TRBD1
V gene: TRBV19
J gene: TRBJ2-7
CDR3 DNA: TGTGCCAGTAGTACCCCGGGACAGCTCCTGGACGAGCAGTACTTC
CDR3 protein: CASSTPGQLLDEQYF

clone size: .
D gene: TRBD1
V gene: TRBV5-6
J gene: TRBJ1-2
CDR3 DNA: TGTGCCAGCAGCCCCTTCCGCGGACAGGGGGCCTCTGGCTACACCTTC
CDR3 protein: CASSPFRGQGASGYTF

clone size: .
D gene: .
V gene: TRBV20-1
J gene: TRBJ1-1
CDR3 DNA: TGCAGTGCTAGTCCCGCGAGGAGGAACACTGAAGCTTTCTTT
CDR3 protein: CSASPARRNTEAFF

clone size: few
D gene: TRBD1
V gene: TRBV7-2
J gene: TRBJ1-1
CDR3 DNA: TGTGCCAGCAGCCGTCCCGGGACAGGGGGTGAAGCTTTCTTT
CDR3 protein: CASSRPGTGGEAFF

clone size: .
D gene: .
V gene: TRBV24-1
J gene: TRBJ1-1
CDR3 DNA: TGTGCCACCAGCCAGGGTTTCAACACTGAAGCTTTCTTT
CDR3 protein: CATSQGFNTEAFF

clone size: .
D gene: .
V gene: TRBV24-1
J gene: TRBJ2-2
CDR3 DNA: TGTGCCACCAGTGATTTGCTCCCAGGGCGGACCGGGGAGCTGTTTTTT
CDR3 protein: CATSDLLPGRTGELFF

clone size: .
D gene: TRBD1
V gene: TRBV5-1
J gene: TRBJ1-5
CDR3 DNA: TGCGCCAGCAGCGGGGACAGTAGCAATCAGCCCCAGCATTTT
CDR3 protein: CASSGDSSNQPQHF

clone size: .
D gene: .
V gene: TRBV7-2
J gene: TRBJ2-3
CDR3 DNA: TGTGCCAGCAGCTTTGGCGGGGGCCTAAGCACAGATACGCAGTATTTT
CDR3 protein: CASSFGGGLSTDTQYF

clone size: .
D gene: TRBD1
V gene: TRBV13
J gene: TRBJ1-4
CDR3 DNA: TGTGCCAGCAGCTCCTCAGGGGGAGGCACCATGTTTTTT
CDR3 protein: CASSSSGGGTMFF

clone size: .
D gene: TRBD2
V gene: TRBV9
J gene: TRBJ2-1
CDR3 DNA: TGTGCCAGCAGCGTAGTGGGCGGGGGATCCTACAATGAGCAGTTCTTC
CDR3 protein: CASSVVGGGSYNEQFF

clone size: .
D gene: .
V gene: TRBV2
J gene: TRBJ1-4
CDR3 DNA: TGTGCCAGCAGGGCAGGGCCAGGGAGGGAAAAACTGTTTTTT
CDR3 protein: CASRAGPGREKLFF